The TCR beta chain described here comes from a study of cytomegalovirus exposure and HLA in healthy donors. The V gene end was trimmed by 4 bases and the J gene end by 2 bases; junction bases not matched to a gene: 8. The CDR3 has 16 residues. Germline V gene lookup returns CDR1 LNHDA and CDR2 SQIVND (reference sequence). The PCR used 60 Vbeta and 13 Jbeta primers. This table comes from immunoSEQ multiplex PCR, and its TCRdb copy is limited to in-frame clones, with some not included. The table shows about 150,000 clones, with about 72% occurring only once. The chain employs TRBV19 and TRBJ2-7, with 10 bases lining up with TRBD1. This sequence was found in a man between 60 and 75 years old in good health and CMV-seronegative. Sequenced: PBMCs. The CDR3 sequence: CASSTLPGQGTYEQYF. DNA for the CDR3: TGTGCCAGTAGTACCCTACCGGGACAGGGGACCTACGAGCAGTACTTC.